Below are 4 T cell receptor beta chains sequenced from a single sample in a study of CD8+ T cells in alopecia areata. Treatment noted: oral pan-JAK inhibitor, 5-10 mg twice daily. Isolated RNA was reverse transcribed into cDNA used as the sequencing template. TCRdb's copy holds only in-frame clones and misses some; the assay was immunoSEQ multiplex PCR. The sample yields about 140,000 clones, about 85% seen once. The sample in question was CD8+ T cells sorted from blood, obtained at week 4, from a patient treated with tofacitinib. The receptors derive from a human donor with alopecia areata.

V usage is TRBV11-2 and J usage is TRBJ2-7; D is tentatively TRBD1 or TRBD2 (5 bases each). With 1 base removed from V and 6 bases from J, the gap between germline ends came to 7 bases. CDR1 SGHAT and CDR2 FQNNGV come from the germline V gene. This CDR3 comprises 12 residues. For the CDR3, the DNA is TGTGCCAGCAGCTTAGGGGGGAGCGAGCAGTACTTC. Translating it yields CASSLGGSEQYF.

This chain joins TRBV30 and TRBJ2-3; 9 bases map to TRBD2. Germline CDR1 and CDR2: GTSNPN and SVGIG (reference sequence). The V segment lost 0 bases and the J segment 2 bases; nucleotides outside the gene matches: 12. This CDR3 comprises 18 residues. This CDR3 is CAWSVEVAGDRITDTQYF. The CDR3, as DNA: TGTGCCTGGAGTGTAGAGGTAGCGGGGGATAGGATCACAGATACGCAGTATTTT.

The rearrangement links TRBV7-8 to TRBJ2-1, with TRBD2 identical over 15 bases. Germline assignment: CDR1 SGHVS and CDR2 FQNEAQ. This CDR3 is 15 amino acids long. The ends lost 5 bases at V and 7 bases at J; junction bases unmatched: 3. The CDR3 protein is CASSEGLAGGNEQFF. CDR3 DNA: TGTGCCAGCAGCGAGGGACTAGCGGGAGGTAATGAGCAGTTCTTC.

The chain uses TRBV7-9 and TRBJ1-2; TRBD1 matches 7 bases. Looked up from germline, CDR1 is SEHNR and CDR2 is FQNEAQ (reference sequence). Trimming cost V 6 bases and J 2 bases; bases outside gene matches: 6. This CDR3 is 14 amino acids long. CDR3 DNA sequence: TGTGCCAGCAGTATCGGGACAGACAACTATGGCTACACCTTC. Translating gives CASSIGTDNYGYTF.